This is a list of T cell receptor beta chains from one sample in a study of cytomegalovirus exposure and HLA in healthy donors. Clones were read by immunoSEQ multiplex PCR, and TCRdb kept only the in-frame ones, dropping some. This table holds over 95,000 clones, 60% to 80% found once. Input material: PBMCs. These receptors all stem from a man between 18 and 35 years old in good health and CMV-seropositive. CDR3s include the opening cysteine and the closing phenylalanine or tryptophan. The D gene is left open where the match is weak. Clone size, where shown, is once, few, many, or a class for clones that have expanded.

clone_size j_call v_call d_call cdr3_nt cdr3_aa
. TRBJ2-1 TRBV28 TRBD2 TGTGCCAGCAGTTTCGGGGGGGCCCCGAGCTCCTACAATGAGCAGTTCTTC CASSFGGAPSSYNEQFF
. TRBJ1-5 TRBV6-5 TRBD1 TGTGCCAGCAGTCCAATACAGGGGATTAGACAGCCCCAGCATTTT CASSPIQGIRQPQHF
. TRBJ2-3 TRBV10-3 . TGTGCCATCAGTGATTTTGAGGATACGCAGTATTTT CAISDFEDTQYF
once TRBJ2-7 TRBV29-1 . TGCAGCACGATGGTTAGCTCCGAGCAGTACTTC CSTMVSSEQYF
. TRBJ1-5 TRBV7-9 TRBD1 TGTGCCAGCAGAGCCGGGACAGGAGTAAATCAGCCCCAGCATTTT CASRAGTGVNQPQHF
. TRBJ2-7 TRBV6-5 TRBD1 TGTGCCAGCAGTTACCAGCGACAGGGTTCCTACGAGCAGTACTTC CASSYQRQGSYEQYF
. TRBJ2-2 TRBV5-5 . TGTGCCAGCAGCCACCGGGACAAGAACACCGGGGAGCTGTTTTTT CASSHRDKNTGELFF
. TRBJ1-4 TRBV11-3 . TGTGCCAGCAGCTGGGGAGCGTATCCGACTGAAAAACTGTTTTTT CASSWGAYPTEKLFF
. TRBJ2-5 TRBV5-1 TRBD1 TGCGCCAGCAGCTCCGGGACAGGGCCAGAGACCCAGTACTTC CASSSGTGPETQYF
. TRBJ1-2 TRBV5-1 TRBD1 TGCGCCAGCAGCTTGGGGGCGACAGGGAATGGCTACACCTTC CASSLGATGNGYTF
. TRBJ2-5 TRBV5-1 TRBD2 TGCGCCAGCAGAACGACCAGCGGGGGATGGCAAGAGACCCAGTACTTC CASRTTSGGWQETQYF
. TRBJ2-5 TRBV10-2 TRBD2 TGCGCCAGCAGTGAAAGTAGCGGGGGGACCATGCAAGAGACCCAGTACTTC CASSESSGGTMQETQYF
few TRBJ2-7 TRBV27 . TGTGCCAGCAGTTTGGGGTGGGAGTACGAGCAGTACTTC CASSLGWEYEQYF
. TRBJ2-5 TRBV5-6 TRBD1 TGTGCCAGCAGATACCAGGGGGTTAAAGAGACCCAGTACTTC CASRYQGVKETQYF
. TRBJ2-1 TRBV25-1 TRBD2 TGTGCCAGCAGTGAACCGGCTAGCGGCCAAGATGAGCAGTTCTTC CASSEPASGQDEQFF
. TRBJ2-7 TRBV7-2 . TGTGCCAGCCGGACGGGAAACTCCTACGAGCAGTACTTC CASRTGNSYEQYF
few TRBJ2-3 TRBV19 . TGTGCCAGTAGTATGGACTTGTCAGATACGCAGTATTTT CASSMDLSDTQYF
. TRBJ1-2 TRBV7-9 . TGTGCCAGCAGCACCCCGCAGGGGAGCGGCTACACCTTC CASSTPQGSGYTF
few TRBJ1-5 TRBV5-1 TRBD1 TGCGCCAGCAGCTTGGGTACAGGGGGGCCCAATCAGCCCCAGCATTTT CASSLGTGGPNQPQHF
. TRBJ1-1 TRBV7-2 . TGTGCCAGCAGCTCACACGATCCCGAAGCTTTCTTT CASSSHDPEAFF
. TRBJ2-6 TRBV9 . TGTGCCAGCAGCGTAGGGTGGCGGGGGGCCAACGTCCTGACTTTC CASSVGWRGANVLTF
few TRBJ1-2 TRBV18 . TGTGCCAGCTCACCATCGTTAGGGAGATCTAACTATGGCTACACCTTC CASSPSLGRSNYGYTF
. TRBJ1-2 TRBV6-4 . TGTGCCAGCAGTGACGAGGACAGACCCTTCTATGGCTACACCTTC CASSDEDRPFYGYTF
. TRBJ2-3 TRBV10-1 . TGCGCCAGCAGTGAGTCCGTAGGGGGAGGCACAGATACGCAGTATTTT CASSESVGGGTDTQYF
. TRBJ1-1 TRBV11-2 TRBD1 TGTGCCAGCAGCGCGACGACAGGGGTGAACACTGAAGCTTTCTTT CASSATTGVNTEAFF
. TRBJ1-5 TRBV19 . TGTGCCAGTAGTATAATCTTAACAGGGTATAGCAATCAGCCCCAGCATTTT CASSIILTGYSNQPQHF
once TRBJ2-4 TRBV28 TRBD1 TGTGCCAGCAGTAGACAGGGGGAAGTAATAAACATTCAGTACTTC CASSRQGEVINIQYF
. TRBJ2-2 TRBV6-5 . TGTGCCAGCACCCGGCAGGAAAACACCGGGGAGCTGTTTTTT CASTRQENTGELFF
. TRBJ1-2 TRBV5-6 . TGTGCCAGCACCCTCACGGGTCCTCAGAAATTAAACTATGGCTACACCTTC CASTLTGPQKLNYGYTF
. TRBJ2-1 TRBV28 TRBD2 TGTGCCAGCAGTCGAGGACTAGCGGGGACTAGTGCCAGCTCCTACAATGAGCAGTTCTTC CASSRGLAGTSASSYNEQFF
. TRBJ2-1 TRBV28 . TGTGCCAGCAGTTTTCGGTTCGGTGAGCAGTTCTTC CASSFRFGEQFF
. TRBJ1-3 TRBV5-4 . TGTGCCAGCAGCGCGCCCGGGACATCGCGAAGGACCATATATTTT CASSAPGTSRRTIYF
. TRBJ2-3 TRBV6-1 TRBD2 TGTGCCAGCTGGGTGGCTAGCGGGCGTCCAGATACGCAGTATTTT CASWVASGRPDTQYF
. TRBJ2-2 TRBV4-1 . TGCGCCAGCAGCCACGAGTCAGGGCCCGGGGAGCTGTTTTTT CASSHESGPGELFF
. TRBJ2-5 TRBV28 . TGTGCCAGCAGTCCCGCGGGTTATTTGGAGACCCAGTACTTC CASSPAGYLETQYF
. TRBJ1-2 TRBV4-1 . TGCGCCAGCAGCCAGAAAACAGGCCACTATGGCTACACCTTC CASSQKTGHYGYTF
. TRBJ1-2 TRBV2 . TGTGCCAGCAGTGAACGGTCCCTTAACTATGGCTACACCTTC CASSERSLNYGYTF
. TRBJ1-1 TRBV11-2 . TGTGCCAGCAGCTTAGGAGGGTCAGGTGTCAACACTGAAGCTTTCTTT CASSLGGSGVNTEAFF
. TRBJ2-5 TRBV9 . TGTGCCAGCAGCGGGGGACTGGGCCAAGAGACCCAGTACTTC CASSGGLGQETQYF
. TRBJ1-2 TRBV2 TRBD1 TGTGCCAGCAGTGATTCGGACAGGGGAATGGTTGGCTACACCTTC CASSDSDRGMVGYTF
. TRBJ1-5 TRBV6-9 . TGTGCCAGCAGTCCCCCTGATTATTTTATCAACTTTAGCAATCAGCCCCAGCATTTT CASSPPDYFINFSNQPQHF
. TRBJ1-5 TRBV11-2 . TGTGCCAGCAGCCCCGGACAGTTACGCAATCAGCCCCAGCATTTT CASSPGQLRNQPQHF
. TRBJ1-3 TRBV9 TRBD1 TGTGCCAGCGGTGGGACAGTCGTCTCTGGAAACACCATATATTTT CASGGTVVSGNTIYF
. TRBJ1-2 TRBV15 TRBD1 TGTGCCACCAGCTGGGACAGTAACTATGGCTACACCTTC CATSWDSNYGYTF
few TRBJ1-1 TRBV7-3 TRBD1 TGTGCCAGCAGCGTGGACAGGTTCGACTATGCTTTCTTT CASSVDRFDYAFF
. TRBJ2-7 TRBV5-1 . TGCGCCAGCAGCTCTCAGGGTGAGCCTACCTACGAGCAGTACTTC CASSSQGEPTYEQYF
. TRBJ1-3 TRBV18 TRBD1 TGTGCCAGCTCACCGGACAGGGCTGGAAACACCATATATTTT CASSPDRAGNTIYF
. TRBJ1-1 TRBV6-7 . TGTGCCAGCAGTTACTCATTCTGCCGGGACAAGAACACTGAAGCTTTCTTT CASSYSFCRDKNTEAFF
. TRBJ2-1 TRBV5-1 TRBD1 TGCGCCAGCAGCTGGGGGGACAGGGGCTACAATGAGCAGTTCTTC CASSWGDRGYNEQFF